This T cell receptor beta chain was observed in a study of cytomegalovirus exposure and HLA in healthy donors. Findings and caveats of the study: Rare sequences made up most TCRs, while some public TCRs were found in many donors. One cluster of highly shared sequence variants probably arose as a sequencing artifact. Several of the most significant clusters appeared, in a later analysis, to be linked to common viral pathogens.

The CDR3 has 15 amino acids. The germline CDR1 and CDR2 sequences are LNHDA and SQIVND (reference sequence). V shed 3 bases, J shed 6 bases, and the junction held 4 bases outside the gene matches. Points on this clone: The antigen remains unidentified.

The PCR had 60 Vbeta and 13 Jbeta primers. Profiled with immunoSEQ multiplex PCR; TCRdb holds only in-frame clones, not every one. The sample carries around 120,000 clones, 75% to 85% recorded once. The chain joins TRBV19 to TRBJ1-5; 11 bases fit TRBD1. This sequence was found in a woman aged 40 to 49 in good health and CMV-seronegative. Sequenced: PBMCs. This CDR3 is CASSIGGQGGQPQHF. The CDR3 DNA sequence: TGTGCCAGTAGTATCGGGGGACAGGGGGGTCAGCCCCAGCATTTT. The entire variable domain, with the rest obtained from reference TRBV19 and TRBJ1-5, is as follows: DGGITQSPKYLFRKEGQNVTLSCEQNLNHDAMYWYRQDPGQGLRLIYYSQIVNDFQKGDIAEGYSVSREKKESFPLTVTSAQKNPTAFYLCASSIGGQGGQPQHFGDGTRLSIL.